This T cell receptor (beta chain) came from a study of cytotoxic CD8 clonotypes in ibrutinib-treated CLL. Generated by immunoSEQ multiplex PCR, the TCRdb table keeps only in-frame clones and is missing some. This table has around 91,000 clones, more than 70% appearing once. The authors obtained roughly 1.8 micrograms of genomic DNA from cryopreserved PBMCs for TCR beta libraries. With respect to this clone: Its antigen is unknown.

Whole-study findings and limits: Increased clonality at ibrutinib response gave way to a return toward baseline at progression. Public clonotypes were seen rarely and were contracted or stable on treatment. Relative to age-matched healthy donors, clonality at baseline was higher, and it tracked circulating CD8+ T-cell counts.

This CDR3 has 12 amino acids. The V and J ends lost 1 base and 3 bases respectively, with 5 bases between them. Germline V gives CDR1 SGHKS, CDR2 YYEKEE (reference sequence). This TCR came from a human donor with chronic lymphocytic leukemia. This material consisted of PBMCs, taken before ibrutinib treatment. The chain uses TRBV5-5 and TRBJ2-7, with D perhaps matching TRBD1 (5 bases). The CDR3 coding sequence is TGTGCCAGCAGCTTGCAGGGCTACGAGCAGTACTTC. Translated: CASSLQGYEQYF.